A single sample gave rise to the 22 T cell receptor beta chains below, sequenced in a study of type 1 regulatory T cells. No antigens are known for them. Using its own MiXCR run on the reads, TCRdb lists one record per CDR3 protein. Here the sample spans more than 60,000 distinct CDR3 sequences, around 62% being singletons. Sequenced sample: cultured non-Tr1 T cells, either the whole culture or a sorted T cell fraction (not recorded which). The receptors originated from a human donor in good health.

CDR3 amino acids: CASSSRQTLNTGELFF. CDR3 bases: TGTGCCAGCAGCAGTCGACAGACTTTGAACACCGGGGAGCTGTTTTTT. The rearrangement uses TRBV7-8 and TRBJ2-2, with TRBD1 as a possible D gene (5 bases). Germline V gene sequence: CDR1 SGHVS, CDR2 FQNEAQ. Deletions cut 5 bases from V and 1 base from J, with 14 bases between. CDR3 length equals 16 residues.

The chain employs TRBV11-2 and TRBJ2-5; 7 bases are shared with TRBD2. Germline V gene sequence: CDR1 SGHAT, CDR2 FQNNGV. The V gene end was trimmed by 1 base and the J gene end by 3 bases; junction bases not matched to a gene: 8. The CDR3 is 16 amino acids. The CDR3 region has the DNA TGTGCCAGCAGCTTAGGGAGCGGGATCTCTGAAGAGACCCAGTACTTC. It translates to CASSLGSGISEETQYF.

This clonotype was seen only a few times. CDR3 residues: CASSASNTGELFF. The CDR3 DNA follows: TGTGCCAGCAGCGCCAGCAACACCGGGGAGCTGTTTTTT. The gene calls are TRBV9 and TRBJ2-2; unclear D gene. Per the germline V gene, CDR1 is SGDLS and CDR2 is YYNGEE. Trimming stripped 3 bases from V and 2 bases from J, with 5 bases between. This CDR3 is built from 13 residues. Full variable domain (remainder filled in from reference TRBV9 and TRBJ2-2): DSGVTQTPKHLITATGQRVTLRCSPRSGDLSVYWYQQSLDQGLQFLIQYYNGEERAKGNILERFSAQQFPDLHSELNLSSLELGDSALYFCASSASNTGELFFGEGSRLTVL.

Only a few counts were recorded for this clonotype. CDR3 DNA sequence: TGTGCCAGCAGCTCAGGGACAGGGCAGTTCTTC. Its protein is CASSSGTGQFF. The gene calls are TRBV7-2 and TRBJ2-1; 8 nucleotides match TRBD1. Trimming removed 4 bases from V and 12 bases from J; junction bases left unmatched: 2. CDR1 and CDR2 from the germline V gene are SGHTA and FQGNSA. This CDR3 contains 11 residues.

In its sample, this clonotype ranks as medium-sized (0.01 to 0.1%). The chain is built from TRBV20-1 and TRBJ2-1; either TRBD1 or TRBD2 may fit D (5 bases each). Germline CDR1 DFQATT, CDR2 SNEGSKA (reference sequence). V was trimmed by 3 bases and J by 8 bases, leaving 17 bases between them. This CDR3 comprises 14 residues. CDR3 nucleotides: TGCAGTGCTAGTATCTCGGGGCTTGCCCATGAGCAGTTCTTC. It yields the protein CSASISGLAHEQFF.

The chain recombines TRBV20-1 with TRBJ2-5, with TRBD1 identical over 9 bases. Unmatched junction bases numbered 6, after V lost 3 bases and J lost 4 bases. This CDR3 is 14 amino acids long. Germline CDR1 is DFQATT and CDR2 is SNEGSKA (reference sequence). This CDR3 is CSASQDRGGETQYF. The CDR3 DNA reads as TGCAGTGCTAGCCAAGACAGGGGGGGAGAGACCCAGTACTTC.

V gene TRBV4-3 combines with J gene TRBJ2-1, with 9 bases identical to TRBD2. Unmatched junction bases numbered 6, after V lost 1 base and J lost 2 bases. The CDR3 loop spans 17 amino acids. Germline V gene data show CDR1 as LGHNA and CDR2 as YSLEER. As DNA, the CDR3 is TGCGCCAGCAGCCAAGGCCTGGCGGGAGGGGCCTACAATGAGCAGTTCTTC. Residues: CASSQGLAGGAYNEQFF.

The chain links TRBV30 to TRBJ2-7; D gene uncertain. The ends were cut back, 2 bases at V and 2 bases at J, with 7 bases in the middle. CDR3 length: 12 amino acids. Germline CDR1 and CDR2: GTSNPN and SVGIG (reference sequence). The CDR3 here is CAWSSHTYEQYF. CDR3 sequence (DNA): TGTGCCTGGAGTAGCCACACCTACGAGCAGTACTTC.

V gene TRBV6-5 combines with J gene TRBJ2-2; no clear D gene. V lost 2 bases, J lost 6 bases, and 7 bases lay in between. The CDR3 has 13 residues. Germline V gene sequence: CDR1 MNHEY, CDR2 SVGAGI. The CDR3 sequence is CASSYKAAGELFF. CDR3 bases: TGTGCCAGCAGTTACAAGGCCGCCGGGGAGCTGTTTTTT.

The V and J genes are TRBV6-2 or TRBV6-3 and TRBJ2-2; 8 bases line up with TRBD1. The CDR3 consists of 16 residues. Germline values: CDR1 MNHEY, CDR2 SVGEGT. Germline trimming cut 0 bases from V and 4 bases from J; bases unmatched to any gene: 4. CDR3 loop: CASSYSTGAITGELFF. DNA of the CDR3: TGTGCCAGCAGTTACTCGACAGGGGCCATCACCGGGGAGCTGTTTTTT.

The genes are TRBV5-1 and TRBJ2-1; 8 positions match TRBD2. Germline CDR1 reads SGHRS; CDR2 reads YFSETQ. The CDR3 runs to 14 residues. V gave up 4 bases and J gave up 3 bases; unmatched junction bases: 3. CDR3 region: CASSQGLDYNEQFF. As DNA, the CDR3 is TGCGCCAGCAGCCAGGGACTAGACTACAATGAGCAGTTCTTC.

V gene TRBV29-1 combines with J gene TRBJ2-5; 7 bases agree with TRBD1. Per the germline V gene, CDR1 is SQVTM and CDR2 is ANQGSEA. The V and J ends lost 6 bases and 7 bases, in that order; junction bases with no gene match: 2. This CDR3 contains 10 residues. CDR3 bases: TGCAGCGTCACAGGGGTGACCCAGTACTTC. Residues: CSVTGVTQYF.

This clonotype is classed as medium-sized. The chain joins TRBV4-3 to TRBJ1-4; D uncertain. The germline gives CDR1 LGHNA, CDR2 YSLEER. V shed 0 bases and J shed 0 bases, with 11 bases lying between them. This CDR3 spans 17 amino acids. In nucleotides, the CDR3 is TGCGCCAGCAGCCAAGATGCAAGGCCAACAACTAATGAAAAACTGTTTTTT. Translation gives CASSQDARPTTNEKLFF.

The chain combines TRBV29-1 with TRBJ2-5; tentatively, D is TRBD2 (6 bases). The CDR3 is made up of 14 amino acids. Germline V gives CDR1 SQVTM, CDR2 ANQGSEA. The V end was cut by 7 bases, the J end by 4 bases, with 19 bases between. CDR3 sequence: CSARDSTRPETQYF. The CDR3 coding sequence is TGCAGCGCCCGGGACTCCACAAGGCCAGAGACCCAGTACTTC.

A remark on this clonotype: Sequence at one end of the junction differs from germline and may be a read error. This chain joins TRBV29-1 and TRBJ2-7; D might be TRBD2 (6 bases). Germline V gives CDR1 SQVTM, CDR2 ANQGSEA. The CDR3 covers 12 residues. CDR3 loop: CSVSRDSHEQYF. CDR3 coding DNA: TGCAGCGTGTCGCGGGACTCCCACGAGCAGTACTTC.

In its sample, this clonotype was seen a few times. V and J are TRBV12-3 or TRBV12-4 and TRBJ1-5, with 10 bases aligning to TRBD1. The CDR3 spans 15 residues. With 4 bases clipped from V and 9 bases from J, the junction kept 9 bases outside the gene matches. The CDR3 sequence: CASSSGTGDQWPQHF. CDR3 in DNA: TGTGCCAGCAGTTCCGGGACAGGGGACCAATGGCCCCAGCATTTT.

The V gene is TRBV29-1, the J gene TRBJ2-5; 7 positions match TRBD2. This CDR3 region has 12 residues. Per germline, CDR1 SQVTM and CDR2 ANQGSEA. The CDR3 DNA sequence: TGCGGCGGGTCTAGCGGACAAGAGACCCAGTACTTC. Translated, it gives CGGSSGQETQYF.

The genes are TRBV24-1 and TRBJ1-1; no clear D. This CDR3 has 12 amino acids. The germline V gene has CDR1 KGHDR and CDR2 SFDVKD. V was shortened by 1 base and J by 8 bases, with 7 bases between the two germline ends. The CDR3 nucleotides read TGTGCCACCAGTGATTTTTGGGGAGAAGCTTTCTTT. Encoded protein: CATSDFWGEAFF.

This clonotype was detected only a few times. The chain joins TRBV3-1 to TRBJ2-7; D is unresolved. Between the trimmed V and J ends, which lost 1 base and 3 bases, there was a span of 4 bases. Germline-derived CDR1 and CDR2 are LGHDT and YNNKEL (reference sequence). The CDR3 spans 12 residues. CDR3 protein: CASSQGVYEQYF. The CDR3, as DNA: TGTGCCAGCAGCCAAGGGGTCTACGAGCAGTACTTC.

The sample holds a few counts of this clonotype. The chain couples TRBV20-1 to TRBJ2-3, with TRBD2 matching 8 bases. The V gene's germline CDR1 is DFQATT and CDR2 SNEGSKA (reference sequence). V shed 6 bases and J 4 bases; nucleotides not matched to a gene: 9. The CDR3 runs to 14 residues. CDR3 residues: CSADGRATADTQYF. The CDR3, as DNA: TGCAGTGCAGACGGGAGGGCAACCGCAGATACGCAGTATTTT.

This rearrangement joins TRBV29-1 to TRBJ2-2; perhaps TRBD2 as D (6 bases). Between the trimmed V and J ends, which lost 3 bases and 6 bases, there was a span of 8 bases. Germline V gives CDR1 SQVTM, CDR2 ANQGSEA. This CDR3 is built from 12 residues. The CDR3 DNA reads TGCAGCGTTGAGGAGGGTGCCGGGGAGCTGTTTTTT. It is translated as CSVEEGAGELFF.

This clonotype was recorded at least ten times. The CDR3 coding sequence is TGCGCCAGCAGCTTGGTTTCCGGACTTTACAATGAGCAGTTCTTC. It encodes CASSLVSGLYNEQFF. This sequence joins TRBV5-1 and TRBJ2-1, with TRBD2 as a possible D gene (5 bases). Trimming stripped 0 bases from V and 4 bases from J, with 11 bases between. This CDR3 has 15 amino acids. Germline V gene lookup returns CDR1 SGHRS and CDR2 YFSETQ.